Below, one T cell receptor (beta chain) is given with its context. This record belongs to a study of shared clonotypes between healthy human individuals. Sorted-subset replicate PCR reactions were performed with about 190 ng DNA, corresponding to about 30,000 T cell genomes. The repertoire was sequenced with immunoSEQ multiplex PCR; TCRdb's copy has only in-frame clones and lacks some. The table has more than 2,000,000 clones, approximately 93% seen once. The CDR3 is 14 residues long. Germline lookup yields CDR1 MNHEY and CDR2 SVGAGI. Trimming took off 5 bases at V and 1 base at J, with 12 bases between the two ends.

The sample consisted of naive CD4+ T cells from PBMCs. The subset here: CD45RA+ positively selected. The chain is built from TRBV6-5 and TRBJ2-7; D gene ambiguous. The origin of this receptor is a man in his late teens or twenties in good health. Some clones in this sample may be carry-over from other donors' samples. Here the CDR3 DNA reads TGTGCCAGCAGTCAAAGACGGGTTTCCTACGAGCAGTACTTC. Encoded protein: CASSQRRVSYEQYF.